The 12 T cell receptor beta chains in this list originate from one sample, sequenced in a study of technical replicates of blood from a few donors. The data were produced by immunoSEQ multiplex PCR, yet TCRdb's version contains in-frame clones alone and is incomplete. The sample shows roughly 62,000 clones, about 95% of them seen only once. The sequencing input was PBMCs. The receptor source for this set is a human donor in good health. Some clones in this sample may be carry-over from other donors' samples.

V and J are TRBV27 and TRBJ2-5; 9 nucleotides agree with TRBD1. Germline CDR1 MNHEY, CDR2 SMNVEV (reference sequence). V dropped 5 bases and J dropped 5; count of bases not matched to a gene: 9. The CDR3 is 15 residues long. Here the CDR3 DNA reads TGTGCCAGCAGTCAGGGACAGGGAGGATTCGAGACCCAGTACTTC. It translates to CASSQGQGGFETQYF.

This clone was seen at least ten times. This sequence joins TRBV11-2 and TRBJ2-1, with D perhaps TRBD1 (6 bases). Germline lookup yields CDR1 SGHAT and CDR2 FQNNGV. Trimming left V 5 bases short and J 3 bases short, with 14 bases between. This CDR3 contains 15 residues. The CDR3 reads CASSLRQGIYNEQFF. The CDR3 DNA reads TGTGCCAGCAGCCTGCGGCAGGGGATCTACAATGAGCAGTTCTTC.

Written as DNA, the CDR3 is TGTGCCAGCAGCGCAACAGGGCTCGTGAACACTGAAGCTTTCTTT. It yields the protein CASSATGLVNTEAFF. The chain uses TRBV9 and TRBJ1-1; D is perhaps TRBD1 (6 bases). Germline CDR1 reads SGDLS; CDR2 reads YYNGEE. V lost 3 bases and J 0 bases, leaving 12 bases between the germline ends. This CDR3 comprises 15 residues.

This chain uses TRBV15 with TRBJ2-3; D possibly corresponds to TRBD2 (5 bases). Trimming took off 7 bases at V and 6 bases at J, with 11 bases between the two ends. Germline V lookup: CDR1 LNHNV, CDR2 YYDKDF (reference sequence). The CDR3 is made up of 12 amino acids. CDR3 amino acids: CATKGLADTQYF. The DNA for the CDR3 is TGTGCCACCAAGGGATTAGCGGATACGCAGTATTTT.

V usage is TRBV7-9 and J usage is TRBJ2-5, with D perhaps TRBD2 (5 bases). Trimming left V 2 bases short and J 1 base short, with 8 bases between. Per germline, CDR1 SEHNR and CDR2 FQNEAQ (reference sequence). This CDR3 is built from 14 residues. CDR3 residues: CASSLRTSQETQYF. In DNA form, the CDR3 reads TGTGCCAGCAGCTTACGGACTTCCCAAGAGACCCAGTACTTC.

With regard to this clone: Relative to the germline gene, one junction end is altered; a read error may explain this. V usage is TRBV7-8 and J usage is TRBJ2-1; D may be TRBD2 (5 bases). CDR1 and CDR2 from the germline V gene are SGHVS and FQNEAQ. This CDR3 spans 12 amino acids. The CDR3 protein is CASSLGPKPAVF. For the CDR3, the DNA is TGTGCCAGCAGCTTAGGGCCGAAACCAGCGGTCTTC.

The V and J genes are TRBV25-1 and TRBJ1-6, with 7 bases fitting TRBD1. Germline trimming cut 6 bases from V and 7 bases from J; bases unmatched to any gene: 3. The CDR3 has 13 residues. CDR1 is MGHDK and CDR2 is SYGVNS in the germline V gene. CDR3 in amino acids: CASRGTENSPLHF. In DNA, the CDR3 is TGTGCCAGCAGAGGGACAGAAAATTCACCCCTCCACTTT.

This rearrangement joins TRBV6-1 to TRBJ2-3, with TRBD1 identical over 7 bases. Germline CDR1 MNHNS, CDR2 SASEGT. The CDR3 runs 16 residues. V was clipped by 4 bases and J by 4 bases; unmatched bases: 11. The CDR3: CASSGTGLFLADTQYF. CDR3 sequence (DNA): TGTGCCAGCAGTGGGACAGGACTTTTCCTCGCAGATACGCAGTATTTT.

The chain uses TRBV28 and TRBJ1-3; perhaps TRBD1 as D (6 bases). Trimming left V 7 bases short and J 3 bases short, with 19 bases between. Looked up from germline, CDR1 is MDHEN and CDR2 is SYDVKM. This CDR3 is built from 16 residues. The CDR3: CASTTSHRAYGNTIYF. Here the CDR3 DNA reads TGTGCCAGCACCACAAGTCACAGGGCTTATGGAAACACCATATATTTT. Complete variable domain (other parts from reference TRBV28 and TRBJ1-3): DVKVTQSSRYLVKRTGEKVFLECVQDMDHENMFWYRQDPGLGLRLIYFSYDVKMKEKGDIPEGYSVSREKKERFSLILESASTNQTSMYLCASTTSHRAYGNTIYFGEGSWLTVV.

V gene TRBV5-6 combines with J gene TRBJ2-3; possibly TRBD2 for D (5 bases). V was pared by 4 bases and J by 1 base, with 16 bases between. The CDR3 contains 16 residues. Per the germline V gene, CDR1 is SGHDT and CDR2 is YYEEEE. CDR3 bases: TGTGCCAGCAGCCCCGGGATAGGCTTAGGCACAGATACGCAGTATTTT. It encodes CASSPGIGLGTDTQYF.

CDR3 DNA: TGTGCCAGCAGTGCGAACAGGGGGCTATACAATGAGCAGTTCTTC. Translated: CASSANRGLYNEQFF. The chain carries TRBV2 and TRBJ2-1, with 9 bases identical to TRBD1. The CDR3 sequence is 15 residues long. After removal of 4 bases from V and 4 bases from J, the junction contained 5 bases not matched to a gene. The germline V gene has CDR1 SNHLY and CDR2 FYNNEI.

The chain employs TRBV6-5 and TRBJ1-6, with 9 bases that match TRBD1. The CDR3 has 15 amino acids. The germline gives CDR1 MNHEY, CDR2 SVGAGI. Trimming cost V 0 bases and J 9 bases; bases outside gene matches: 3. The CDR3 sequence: CASSYSGDRASPLHF. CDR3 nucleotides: TGTGCCAGCAGTTACTCGGGGGACAGGGCTTCACCCCTCCACTTT.